This T cell receptor beta chain came from a study of identical twins (dated by TCRdb to 2015 to 2016). A note on the overall study: The study deep-sequenced TCR alpha and beta repertoires from monozygotic twins, unrelated adults of various ages and cord blood to test whether fetal clonotypes persist. Replicate twin experiments were performed at different times using different library preparation protocols to rule out contamination. Summary of the overall study and its limitations: Recombination models systematically underestimated out-of-frame TCR alpha sharing in monozygotic twins but agreed with sharing between unrelated individuals. Compared with coincidental sharing between unrelated individuals, an excess of low generation-probability sequences was observed among out-of-frame TCR alpha sequences shared between twins. Invariant T cells such as MAIT and iNKT could partly confound zero-insertion analyses, though diverse VJ usage argued against this for most clonotypes. Because the same donors could not be followed over many years, the conclusions relied on cross-sectional statistical analysis. In beta out-of-frame sequences, excess twin sharing was weaker, because having fewer shared sequences lowered the signal-to-noise ratio. Abundant cord blood beta clonotypes carried fewer insertions; young adult naive repertoires showed a weaker similar trend, while memory repertoires showed none.

Receptor amplification or capture employed 5' RACE. The sequencer was an Illumina HiSeq 2000. Template switching introduced a universal primer binding site; the final cDNA contained a unique molecular identifier, enabling accurate counting of TCR cDNA molecules. Specific primers in the conserved constant-segment region were used to synthesize first-strand cDNA for TCR alpha and beta chains. To control for contamination, every cDNA library was double barcoded, receiving both a SMART-Mk sample barcode and Illumina barcodes. TruSeq adapter sequences along with Illumina sample barcodes were introduced in two successive PCR steps. The Illumina HiSeq platform was used with custom primers to sequence TCR alpha and beta cDNA libraries. In the original analysis: Raw reads were processed with MiGEC to extract unique molecular identifiers, and MiXCR was used to determine CDR3 positions. For each individual, recombination models were inferred using an EM algorithm with the repgenHMM and IGoR tools. Shared clonotype analysis was performed with the tcR package in R, normalizing sharing by the product of cloneset sizes. Out-of-frame nonproductive sequences were analyzed to study raw recombination free of thymic and clonal selection effects. TCRdb passed the public sequencing reads through fastp at Q25 and MiXCR, retaining productive beta sequences. Duplicate CDR3 protein sequences are folded into a single record with the most common DNA and genes. Clone size and V and J calls follow TCRdb, not the original study. In this sample the table shows under 800,000 distinct CDR3 sequences, less than 25% of which occur a single time. The ten largest make up 4% to 5.5% of the sample.

Every donor in the study was a healthy Caucasian. The twin cohort comprised three pairs of female monozygotic twins, all aged roughly 18 to 30 years. Peripheral blood mononuclear cells were used as the source from which RNA for TCR libraries was isolated. The table lists this clonotype with many counts. Which antigen it targets is not known. Base qualities are not provided; no much larger clone lies one nucleotide away. These data are also associated with another study on T cells expressing NK-cell markers. As noted in the second study: TCR beta-chain repertoires were profiled in sorted CD3+CD56+NKG2C+, CD3+CD56+NKG2C- and CD3+CD56-NKG2C+ T-cell subsets from eight donors. Among the eight sequenced donors, only one was HCMV-seronegative, while the other seven were HCMV-seropositive. In several experiments an anti-gammadeltaTCR antibody was added to restrict sorting to alphabetaTCR-expressing T cells. In six donors, the dominant CD3+CD56+NKG2C+ clonotypes ranked among the top 10 CD8+ clonotypes, making up roughly 1.0-7.0% of CD8+ T cells. Those dominant clonotypes were again the most abundant among CD3+CD56-NKG2C+ cells in a handful of donors, at about 25-60.1%. It remained unclear whether the expanded NKG2C-expressing T cell clones were specific for HCMV antigens. All eight donors whose samples were sequenced were randomly selected healthy volunteers, three of them men and five women. To determine HCMV serostatus, a commercial ELISA kit was used to detect HCMV-specific IgG in serum. Bulk peripheral blood T-cell repertoires were additionally sequenced from unsorted PBMC for several donors. MIGEC handled demultiplexing of the reads and grouping by UMI, while MiTCR was used to assemble and quantify clonotypes. To remove erroneous sequences, TCR cDNA sequences were retained only when supported by two or more reads. The tcR package was used for downstream repertoire analysis, and clonotypes were matched between fractions using CDR3 nucleotide sequence together with V segment. VDJmatch was used to annotate antigen specificity against VDJdb, with one amino acid substitution allowed in CDR3.

Sequenced: PBMCs. The receptor's source is a woman aged 18-35 years in good health.

The sequenced DNA: TGTGCCAGCAGCTTAGTATCGAGCGTAGGGTACAATGAGCAGTTCTTC. It translates to CASSLVSSVGYNEQFF. This sequence uses TRBV7-2 and TRBJ2-1, with no D gene named confidently. The CDR3 sequence holds 16 residues, the cysteine and phenylalanine included. Of all the DNA, just the CDR3 is kept, 48 bases in frame from base 1. V sheds 1 base and J sheds 4 bases, leaving 14 bases between their ends. CDR1 and CDR2 are read off the germline V gene as SGHTA and FQGNSA.